One TCR beta chain is described in this entry. The antigen is undetermined. A far larger clone is a single base away, which makes a read error likely. From roughly 0.4 ug of RNA, a library with molecular barcoded alpha/delta and beta/gamma adaptors was made. TCRdb reprocessed the reads with MiXCR, giving one entry per CDR3 protein. The sample shows roughly 41,000 distinct CDR3 sequences, roughly 15% of them seen only once. These data originate in a study of read filtering for tumor transcriptome and immune sequencing. Overall study context: Mean patient age was approximately 66 years, range about 47 to 85; 17 male, some 15 female. Transcriptome libraries were built from DNase-treated RNA. Study-level findings and limits: IR-seq and RNA-seq agreed better without single-read clonotypes. Even smaller IR-seq throughput identified most shared clonotypes.

CDR1 is MNHNS and CDR2 is SASEGT in the germline V gene. This CDR3 contains 12 residues. Losses at the gene ends were 6 bases for V and 6 bases for J; bases not matched to a gene: 2. This chain uses TRBV6-1 with TRBJ2-1; 7 bases are a match to TRBD1. Specimen: a population of CD138-negative cells sorted from bone marrow. The source of this sequence is a donor at least 40 years old with multiple myeloma. CDR3 loop: CASRTGSNEQFF. The CDR3 region has the DNA TGTGCCAGCAGGACAGGGAGCAATGAGCAGTTCTTC.